The 26 T cell receptor beta chains below come from one sample, sequenced in a study of T cells in Graves' hyperthyroidism and ophthalmopathy. Amplified regions were TCR beta CDR3 sequences from RNA transcripts. TCR CDR3 regions were first amplified by RT-PCR with HTBI primers. In TCRdb, the multiplex PCR reads were re-called with MiXCR into one record per CDR3 protein. The repertoire has approximately 510,000 distinct CDR3 sequences, around 50% of them found once; the top ten carry about 40%. The sequenced material came from peripheral blood or thyroid tissue (not recorded which). These receptors originate from an adult woman with Graves' disease, either hyperthyroidism or ophthalmopathy (not recorded which).

There are many counts of this clonotype. The rearrangement uses TRBV7-3 and TRBJ2-2; TRBD2 is a possible D gene (6 bases). CDR3 length: 13 residues. V was trimmed by 5 bases and J by 6 bases, leaving 10 bases between them. Germline CDR1 reads SGHTA; CDR2 reads FQGTGA. CDR3: CASSQLAAGELFF. CDR3 sequence (DNA): TGTGCCAGCAGCCAACTAGCTGCCGGGGAGCTGTTTTTT.

In regard to this clonotype: A much larger clone sits a single nucleotide away, making a read error possible. The CDR3 sequence: CASSHGDYGYTF. The DNA of the CDR3 is TGTGCCAGCAGCCATGGGGACTATGGCTACACCTTC. The chain joins TRBV7-9 to TRBJ1-2; no clear D gene. V was trimmed by 5 bases and J by 3 bases, leaving 7 bases between them. Per the germline V gene, CDR1 is SEHNR and CDR2 is FQNEAQ (reference sequence). CDR3 length equals 12 residues.

The V gene is TRBV28, the J gene TRBJ1-4; unclear D gene. Trimming removed 3 bases from V and 9 bases from J, with 14 bases in between. The CDR3 is 14 residues long. CDR1 is MDHEN, CDR2 SYDVKM, per germline. CDR3: CASSFTARVKKLFF. DNA for the CDR3: TGTGCCAGCAGTTTTACAGCGAGAGTTAAAAAACTGTTTTTT.

The genes are TRBV5-4 and TRBJ1-1; the D is unclear. The CDR3 runs to 12 residues. Per germline, CDR1 SGHNT and CDR2 YYREEE (reference sequence). Trimming cost V 2 bases and J 8 bases, with 10 bases left between them. CDR3 amino acids: CASSLAEVEAFF. The CDR3 region has the DNA TGTGCCAGCAGCTTAGCGGAGGTGGAAGCTTTCTTT.

The genes are TRBV20-1 and TRBJ2-7; D gene uncertain. The CDR3 spans 14 residues. Germline CDR1 is DFQATT and CDR2 is SNEGSKA (reference sequence). V was clipped by 6 bases and J by 3 bases, with 18 bases between them. CDR3 residues: CSATESGNNYEQYF. CDR3 coding DNA: TGCAGTGCCACAGAGTCTGGGAACAACTACGAGCAGTACTTC.

In this sample, this clonotype turned up a few times. V is TRBV2 and J is TRBJ1-6; D uncertain. Looked up from germline, CDR1 is SNHLY and CDR2 is FYNNEI. The V end lost 6 bases, the J end lost 11 bases, and 17 bases lay between the germline ends. The CDR3 covers 14 residues. The CDR3 region has the DNA TGTGCCAGCAGCGCACAGAGTACGAATACACCCCTCCACTTT. Amino acids: CASSAQSTNTPLHF.

This clonotype was detected a few times. V is TRBV20-1 and J is TRBJ2-2; D is ambiguous. The CDR3 extends over 12 amino acids. CDR1 and CDR2 (germline): DFQATT, SNEGSKA (reference sequence). V was trimmed by 0 bases and J by 6 bases, leaving 5 bases between them. CDR3 nucleotide sequence: TGCAGTGCTAGAGAGGGGTCCGGGGAGCTGTTTTTT. The encoded protein is CSAREGSGELFF.

This clonotype was recorded at least ten times. The rearrangement joins TRBV7-2 to TRBJ2-7; D is possibly TRBD2 (6 bases). Germline loops: CDR1 SGHTA, CDR2 FQGNSA. V dropped 0 bases and J dropped 2 bases, with 14 bases sitting between them. This CDR3 is 16 amino acids long. CDR3 in DNA: TGTGCCAGCAGCTTAGCGAGGAGCGGGCTGACCTACGAGCAGTACTTC. Translating gives CASSLARSGLTYEQYF.

This clonotype was seen a few times. Because the CDR3 is missing its conserved closing phenylalanine or tryptophan, this is likely a read error. The DNA is left out, because the CDR3 cannot be placed on it with certainty; the CDR3 is given as TCRdb lists it. The chain employs TRBV7-9 and TRBJ2-4; the D call of TRBD1 is as the table states it, not checked on the DNA. Termini included, the CDR3 measures 8 amino acids. Germline lookup yields CDR1 SEHNR and CDR2 FQNEAQ (reference sequence). CDR3 residues: CASRPGTA.

This clonotype was seen repeatedly, ten times or more. The CDR3: CASSSNGQGRETQYF. The CDR3 DNA reads as TGCGCCAGCAGCTCCAACGGACAGGGTAGGGAGACCCAGTACTTC. V usage is TRBV5-1 and J usage is TRBJ2-5, with 8 positions matching TRBD1. The V and J ends lost 3 bases and 5 bases, in that order; junction bases with no gene match: 9. Germline values: CDR1 SGHRS, CDR2 YFSETQ. The CDR3 sequence is 15 residues long.

V gene TRBV6-1 combines with J gene TRBJ1-6; TRBD1 aligns across 10 bases. CDR3 size: 15 residues. Trimming cost V 5 bases and J 8 bases; bases outside gene matches: 6. Germline CDR1 is MNHNS and CDR2 is SASEGT. The DNA of the CDR3 is TGTGCCAGCAGTAAAGGGGACAGGGGTTATTCACCCCTCCACTTT. This sequence encodes CASSKGDRGYSPLHF.

The CDR3 spells CATSDPGTSGEYEQYF. DNA of the CDR3: TGTGCCACCAGTGATCCCGGGACTAGCGGGGAATACGAGCAGTACTTC. The V gene is TRBV24-1, the J gene TRBJ2-7; TRBD2 agrees at 13 bases. Looked up from germline, CDR1 is KGHDR and CDR2 is SFDVKD. V trimming: 3 bases; J trimming: 4 bases; junction bases outside the gene matches: 5. This CDR3 is built from 16 residues.

This clonotype was seen only once. For the CDR3, the DNA is TGTGCCAGCAGTGCCTTCGGGGACAGGGGCCCACAAAAAGCTTTCTTT. As protein: CASSAFGDRGPQKAFF. The genes are TRBV6-4 and TRBJ1-1; 10 nucleotides match TRBD1. Trimming took 4 bases from V and 9 from J; bases not matched to a gene: 14. The CDR3 has 16 residues. Germline CDR1 and CDR2: MRHNA and SNTAGT.

The chain couples TRBV5-1 to TRBJ2-5; TRBD1 matches 8 bases. The CDR3 is made up of 16 amino acids. In germline, CDR1 is SGHRS, CDR2 YFSETQ. V gave up 4 bases and J gave up 4 bases; unmatched junction bases: 12. Written as DNA, the CDR3 is TGCGCCAGCAGCCCTTTGACAGGGGCACAAGGAGAGACCCAGTACTTC. Translating gives CASSPLTGAQGETQYF.

CDR3 nucleotides: TGTGCCAGCAGCCAAGTCCCAGGGGTTGGTGAAGCTTTCTTT. It translates to CASSQVPGVGEAFF. The V call is TRBV3-1, the J call TRBJ1-1; D may be TRBD1 (6 bases). Trimming took off 1 base at V and 7 bases at J, with 13 bases between the two ends. The germline V gene encodes CDR1 LGHDT and CDR2 YNNKEL (reference sequence). CDR3 length equals 14 residues.

This clonotype came up a few times. The CDR3 loop reads CATLAGGRETQYF. The DNA for the CDR3 is TGTGCCACCCTAGCGGGGGGACGTGAGACCCAGTACTTC. This chain connects TRBV10-3 to TRBJ2-5; 11 bases fit TRBD2. Trimming removed 10 bases from V and 5 bases from J; junction bases left unmatched: 6. This CDR3 region has 13 residues. CDR1 is ENHRY, CDR2 SYGVKD, per germline.

As regards this clonotype: This may be a read error: a much more frequent sequence differs by one nucleotide. The gene calls are TRBV5-4 and TRBJ2-7; D not certain. CDR3 length: 14 amino acids. CDR1 and CDR2 from the germline V gene are SGHNT and YYREEE (reference sequence). The DNA of the CDR3 is TGTGCCAGCAGCTTGGATATGGGCTCCTACGGGCAGTACTTC. The encoded protein is CASSLDMGSYGQYF. Using reference TRBV5-4 and TRBJ2-7 for the parts outside the CDR3, the full variable domain is ETGVTQSPTHLIKTRGQQVTLRCSSQSGHNTVSWYQQALGQGPQFIFQYYREEENGRGNFPPRFSGLQFPNYSSELNVNALELDDSALYLCASSLDMGSYGQYFGPGTRLTVT.

This clonotype appeared many times. V is TRBV12-3 or TRBV12-4 and J is TRBJ1-6, with no clear D. Trimming removed 4 bases at V and 6 bases at J, with 10 bases between. This CDR3 comprises 14 residues. The CDR3 DNA follows: TGTGCCAGCAGTTCGGGCCTTTTTAATTCACCCCTCCACTTT. It encodes CASSSGLFNSPLHF.

This clonotype has ten or more counts. The rearrangement uses TRBV7-9 and TRBJ1-1; TRBD1 is a possible D gene (6 bases). Trimming left V 5 bases short and J 1 base short, with 11 bases between. This CDR3 has 14 residues. Germline V lookup: CDR1 SEHNR, CDR2 FQNEAQ (reference sequence). The chain's CDR3 is CASSEGQTNTEAFF. CDR3 DNA sequence: TGTGCCAGCAGCGAAGGACAGACGAACACTGAAGCTTTCTTT.

This clonotype was recorded many times. The DNA for the CDR3 is TGTGCCAGCAGCGTAGGGGCGAACACTGAAGCTTTCTTT. Translating gives CASSVGANTEAFF. This chain joins TRBV9 and TRBJ1-1; D not certain. The ends were cut back, 0 bases at V and 1 base at J, with 4 bases in the middle. CDR3 length: 13 residues. The germline CDR1 and CDR2 sequences are SGDLS and YYNGEE.

This clonotype was found a few times. The J gene is TRBJ1-1, the V gene TRBV5-5; D gene unclear. CDR1 and CDR2 from the germline V gene are SGHKS and YYEKEE (reference sequence). V dropped 4 bases and J dropped 1 base, with 11 bases sitting between them. The CDR3 covers 14 residues. The CDR3 loop reads CASSQVPRNTEAFF. CDR3 DNA sequence: TGTGCCAGCAGCCAAGTCCCAAGGAACACTGAAGCTTTCTTT. The whole variable domain, filled in from reference TRBV5-5 and TRBJ1-1, reads DAGVTQSPTHLIKTRGQQVTLRCSPISGHKSVSWYQQVLGQGPQFIFQYYEKEERGRGNFPDRFSARQFPNYSSELNVNALLLGDSALYLCASSQVPRNTEAFFGQGTRLTVV.

The chain is built from TRBV7-9 and TRBJ1-1, with D possibly matching TRBD1 (5 bases). CDR1 SEHNR and CDR2 FQNEAQ come from the germline V gene (reference sequence). The CDR3 consists of 14 residues. Trimming removed 5 bases from V and 10 bases from J, with 20 bases in between. The CDR3 region is CASSPPGDPVRAFF. The CDR3 nucleotides read TGTGCCAGCAGCCCCCCGGGGGACCCGGTGAGAGCTTTCTTT.

This chain connects TRBV2 to TRBJ1-1; D is unclear. CDR1 is SNHLY and CDR2 is FYNNEI in the germline V gene. The CDR3 contains 15 residues. Trimming left V 7 bases short and J 0 bases short, with 15 bases between. The CDR3 sequence: CASTGPDGVNTEAFF. The CDR3 nucleotides are TGTGCCAGCACCGGGCCGGACGGGGTGAACACTGAAGCTTTCTTT.

J is TRBJ2-5 and V is TRBV10-3; 7 nucleotides align to TRBD2. Germline CDR1 and CDR2: ENHRY and SYGVKD. The CDR3 contains 11 residues. Trimming cost V 10 bases and J 4 bases; bases outside gene matches: 3. CDR3 nucleotides: TGTGCCACCCGGGAGGCAGAGACCCAGTACTTC. This codes for CATREAETQYF.

Ten or more counts support this clonotype. The CDR3 protein is CASSPTGGAEAFF. In DNA, the CDR3 is TGTGCCAGCAGCCCCACCGGTGGGGCTGAAGCTTTCTTT. This sequence joins TRBV5-6 and TRBJ1-1; no clear D gene. V was cut by 4 bases and J by 6 bases, with 13 bases left in between. CDR1 and CDR2 (germline): SGHDT, YYEEEE. CDR3 length equals 13 residues.

Points on this clonotype: Germline and junction disagree at one end, which may indicate a read error. The rearrangement joins TRBV25-1 to TRBJ1-2, with D unclear. Germline CDR1 reads MGHDK; CDR2 reads SYGVNS. The CDR3 consists of 9 residues. CDR3 DNA sequence: TGTGCCAACAGTGGTGGCTACACCTTC. This gives the protein CANSGGYTF.